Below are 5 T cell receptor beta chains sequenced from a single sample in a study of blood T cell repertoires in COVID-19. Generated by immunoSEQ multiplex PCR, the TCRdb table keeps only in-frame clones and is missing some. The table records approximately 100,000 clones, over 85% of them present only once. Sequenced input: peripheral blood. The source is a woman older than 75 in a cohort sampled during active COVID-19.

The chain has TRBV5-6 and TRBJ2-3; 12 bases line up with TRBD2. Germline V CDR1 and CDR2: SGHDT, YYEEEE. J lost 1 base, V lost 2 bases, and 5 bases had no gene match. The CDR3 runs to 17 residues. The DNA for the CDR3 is TGTGCCAGCAGCTTAACTAGCGGGGGGTGGCGCACAGATACGCAGTATTTT. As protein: CASSLTSGGWRTDTQYF.

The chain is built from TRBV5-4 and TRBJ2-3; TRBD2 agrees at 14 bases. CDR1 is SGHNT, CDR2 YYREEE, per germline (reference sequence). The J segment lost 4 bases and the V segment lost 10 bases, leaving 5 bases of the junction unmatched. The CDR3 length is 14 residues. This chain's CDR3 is CASRLAGGADTQYF. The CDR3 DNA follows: TGTGCCTCCAGACTAGCGGGAGGGGCAGATACGCAGTATTTT. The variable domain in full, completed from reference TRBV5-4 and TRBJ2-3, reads ETGVTQSPTHLIKTRGQQVTLRCSSQSGHNTVSWYQQALGQGPQFIFQYYREEENGRGNFPPRFSGLQFPNYSSELNVNALELDDSALYLCASRLAGGADTQYFGPGTRLTVL.

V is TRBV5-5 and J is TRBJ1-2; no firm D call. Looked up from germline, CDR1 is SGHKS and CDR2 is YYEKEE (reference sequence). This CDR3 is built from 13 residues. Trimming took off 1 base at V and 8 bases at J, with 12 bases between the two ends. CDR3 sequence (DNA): TGTGCCAGCAGCTTGTATAAAGCTTTGGGCTACACCTTC. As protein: CASSLYKALGYTF.

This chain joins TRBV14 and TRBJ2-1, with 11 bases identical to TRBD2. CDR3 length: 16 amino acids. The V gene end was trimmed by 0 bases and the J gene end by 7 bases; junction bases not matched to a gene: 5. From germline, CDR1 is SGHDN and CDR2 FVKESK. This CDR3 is CASSQDLAGGLNEQFF. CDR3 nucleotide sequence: TGTGCCAGCAGCCAAGACCTAGCGGGAGGTCTGAATGAGCAGTTCTTC. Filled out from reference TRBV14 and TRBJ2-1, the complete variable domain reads EAGVTQFPSHSVIEKGQTVTLRCDPISGHDNLYWYRRVMGKEIKFLLHFVKESKQDESGMPNNRFLAERTGGTYSTLKVQPAELEDSGVYFCASSQDLAGGLNEQFFGPGTRLTVL.

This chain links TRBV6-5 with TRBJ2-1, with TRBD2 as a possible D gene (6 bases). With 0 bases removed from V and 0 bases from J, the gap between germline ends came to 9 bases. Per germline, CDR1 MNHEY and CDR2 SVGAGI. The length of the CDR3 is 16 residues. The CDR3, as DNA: TGTGCCAGCAGTTACTCTAGCGGTAGCTCCTACAATGAGCAGTTCTTC. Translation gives CASSYSSGSSYNEQFF.